This T cell receptor beta chain was recorded in a study of Ad26.COV2.S vaccination and SARS-CoV-2 variants. With 0 bases clipped from V and 6 bases from J, the junction kept 4 bases outside the gene matches. CDR1 and CDR2 from the germline V gene are SGHTS and YDEGEE. This CDR3 is built from 15 residues. Profiled with immunoSEQ multiplex PCR; TCRdb holds only in-frame clones, not every one. The sample lists roughly 500,000 clones, 80% to 90% occurring once. This sample's treatment: about 20 received Ad26.COV2.S at low or high dose, single or two shots; a few received placebo; per-sample allocation not given. Sampling took place 63 days after the first vaccine or placebo injection.

The TCR comes from a person between 18 and 65 years old who received the Ad26.COV2.S COVID-19 vaccine or a placebo. This chain joins TRBV5-8 and TRBJ2-1; 9 bases are a match to TRBD2. The sequences come from peripheral blood, collected in a trial of Ad26.COV2.S vaccine versus placebo. For the CDR3, the DNA is TGTGCCAGCAGCTTGGGCGGGGGGGCCATCAATGAGCAGTTCTTC. Protein sequence: CASSLGGGAINEQFF.